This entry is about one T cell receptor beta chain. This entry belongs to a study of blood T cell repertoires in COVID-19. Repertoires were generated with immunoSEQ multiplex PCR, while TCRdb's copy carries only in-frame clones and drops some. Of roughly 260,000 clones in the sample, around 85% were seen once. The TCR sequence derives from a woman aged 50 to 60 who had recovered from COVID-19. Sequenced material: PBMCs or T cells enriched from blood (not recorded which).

The CDR3 loop reads CASSYRSGYYNEQFF. CDR3 nucleotide sequence: TGTGCCAGCAGCTATCGTAGCGGGTATTACAATGAGCAGTTCTTC. V gene TRBV13 combines with J gene TRBJ2-1; TRBD2 aligns across 7 bases. The CDR3 sequence is 15 residues long. Germline V gives CDR1 PRHDT, CDR2 FYEKMQ (reference sequence). The ends lost 4 bases at V and 4 bases at J; junction bases unmatched: 7.